The present entry profiles one T cell receptor beta chain with its context. Its specificity is not known. This sample stems from a study of cytomegalovirus exposure and HLA in healthy donors. Whole-study context: An early data release held 70 million to 90 million unique TCRs from HLA-typed donors.

Germline V lookup: CDR1 WNHNN, CDR2 SYGVQD (reference sequence). The CDR3 extends over 13 amino acids. Trimming removed 2 bases at V and 4 bases at J, with 8 bases between. PCR employed 60 Vbeta and 13 Jbeta primers. Sequencing was performed with immunoSEQ multiplex PCR; in TCRdb, only in-frame clones are kept and a portion is missing. The repertoire consists of 95,000 to 100,000 clones, with about 80% occurring once and the leading ten covering around 4%. Everyone who donated was a healthy bone marrow donor. Study conclusions and caveats: Over 15,000 TCR beta sequences were associated with HLA alleles at 0.05 false discovery rate in a later analysis.

This receptor was identified in a man aged 35 to 55 in good health and CMV-seronegative. The sample consisted of PBMCs. The chain couples TRBV10-1 to TRBJ1-1; tentative D call: TRBD1 (6 bases). CDR3 in DNA: TGCGCCAGCAGTGAGCAGGGGCCCACTGAAGCTTTCTTT. Encoded protein: CASSEQGPTEAFF.